This note documents a single T cell receptor beta chain sequence. In the source study's methods: By means of reference gene primer amplification, nucleated cell counts were estimated. Profiled with immunoSEQ multiplex PCR; TCRdb holds only in-frame clones, not every one. Clone size and V and J calls were adopted from that table, with D and trimming inferred from the DNA. This table has 130,000 to 150,000 clones, approximately 87% appearing once. The data derive from a study of blood T cell repertoires in COVID-19. About the research overall: The United States, Italy and Spain were the sources of the acute and convalescent COVID-19 samples. In each case, the material was cDNA or gDNA derived from T cells, B-cell-depleted T cells, or PBMCs.

Germline loops: CDR1 SNHLY, CDR2 FYNNEI. CDR3 length equals 15 residues. Trimming took 4 bases from V and 7 from J, leaving 20 bases between them. The TCR comes from a man older than 75 with acute or convalescent COVID-19. The genes are TRBV2 and TRBJ2-7; D gene unclear. Sequenced: peripheral blood. DNA of the CDR3: TGTGCCAGCAGTGGCAGCGCCTCTGGTTTTGTTGAGCAGTACTTC. Residues: CASSGSASGFVEQYF.